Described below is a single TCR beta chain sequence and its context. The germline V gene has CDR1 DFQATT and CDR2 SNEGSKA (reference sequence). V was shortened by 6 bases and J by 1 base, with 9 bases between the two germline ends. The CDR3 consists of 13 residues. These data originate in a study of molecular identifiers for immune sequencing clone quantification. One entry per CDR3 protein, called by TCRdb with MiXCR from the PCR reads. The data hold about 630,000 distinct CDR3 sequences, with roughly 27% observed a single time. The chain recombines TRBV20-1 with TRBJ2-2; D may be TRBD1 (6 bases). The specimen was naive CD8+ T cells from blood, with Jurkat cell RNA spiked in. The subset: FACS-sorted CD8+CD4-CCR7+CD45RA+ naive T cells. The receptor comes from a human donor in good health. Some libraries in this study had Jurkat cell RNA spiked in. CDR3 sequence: CSAGQQNTGELFF. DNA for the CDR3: TGCAGTGCCGGACAGCAGAACACCGGGGAGCTGTTTTTT.